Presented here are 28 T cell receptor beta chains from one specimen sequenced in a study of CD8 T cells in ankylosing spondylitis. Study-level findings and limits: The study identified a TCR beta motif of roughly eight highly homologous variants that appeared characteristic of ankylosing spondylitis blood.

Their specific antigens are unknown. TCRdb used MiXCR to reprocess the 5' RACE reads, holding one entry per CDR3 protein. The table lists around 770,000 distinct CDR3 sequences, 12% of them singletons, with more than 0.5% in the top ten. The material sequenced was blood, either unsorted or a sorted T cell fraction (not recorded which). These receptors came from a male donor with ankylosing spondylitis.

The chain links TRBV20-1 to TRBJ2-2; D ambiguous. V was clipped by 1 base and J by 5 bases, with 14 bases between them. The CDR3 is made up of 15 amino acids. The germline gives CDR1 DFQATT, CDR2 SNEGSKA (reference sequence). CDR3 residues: CSARAIGPWTGELFF. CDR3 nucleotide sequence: TGCAGTGCTAGAGCGATAGGTCCATGGACCGGGGAGCTGTTTTTT.

The CDR3 loop reads CASRGTGGAYEQYF. Here the CDR3 DNA reads TGTGCCAGCAGGGGGACAGGGGGGGCCTACGAGCAGTACTTC. This sequence joins TRBV6-1 and TRBJ2-7; TRBD1 matches at 11 bases. V was clipped by 6 bases and J by 2 bases; unmatched bases: 3. The germline CDR1 and CDR2 sequences are MNHNS and SASEGT. The CDR3 is 14 amino acids.

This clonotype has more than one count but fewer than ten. CDR3 DNA sequence: TGTGCCAGCACGGCCTTCACAGATACGCAGTATTTT. This codes for CASTAFTDTQYF. The V call is TRBV6-2 or TRBV6-3, the J call TRBJ2-3; no firm D call. V gave up 7 bases and J gave up 2 bases, with 7 bases separating them. The CDR3 totals 12 residues. CDR1 is MNHEY and CDR2 is SVGEGT in the germline V gene.

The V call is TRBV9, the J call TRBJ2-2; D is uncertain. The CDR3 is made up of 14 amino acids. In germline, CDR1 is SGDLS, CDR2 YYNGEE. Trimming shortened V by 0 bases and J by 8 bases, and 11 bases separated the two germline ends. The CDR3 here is CASSVVPLGGELFF. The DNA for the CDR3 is TGTGCCAGCAGCGTAGTCCCCTTAGGAGGGGAGCTGTTTTTT.

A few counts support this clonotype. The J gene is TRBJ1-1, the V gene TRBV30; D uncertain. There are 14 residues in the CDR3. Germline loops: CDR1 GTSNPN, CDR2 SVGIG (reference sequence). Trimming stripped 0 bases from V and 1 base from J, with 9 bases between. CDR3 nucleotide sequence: TGTGCCTGGAGTGTGGACGGGCGGAACACTGAAGCTTTCTTT. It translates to CAWSVDGRNTEAFF.

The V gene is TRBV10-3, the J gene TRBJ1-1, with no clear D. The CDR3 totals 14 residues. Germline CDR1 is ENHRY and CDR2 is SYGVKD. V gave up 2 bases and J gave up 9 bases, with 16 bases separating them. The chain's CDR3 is CAISEGKIKAQAFF. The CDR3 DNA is TGTGCCATCAGTGAGGGCAAAATTAAGGCCCAAGCTTTCTTT.

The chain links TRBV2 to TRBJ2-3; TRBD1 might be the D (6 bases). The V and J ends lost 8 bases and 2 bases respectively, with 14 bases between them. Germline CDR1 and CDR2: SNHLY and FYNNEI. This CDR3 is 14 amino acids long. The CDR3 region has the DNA TGTGCCAGCCTCCAGGGACAAAACACAGATACGCAGTATTTT. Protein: CASLQGQNTDTQYF.

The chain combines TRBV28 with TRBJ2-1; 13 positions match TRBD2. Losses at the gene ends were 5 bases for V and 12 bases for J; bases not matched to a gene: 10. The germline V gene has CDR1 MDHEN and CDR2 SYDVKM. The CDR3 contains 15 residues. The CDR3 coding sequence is TGTGCCAGCAGTCTCCCACTAGCGGGAGGGTCATTGCAGTTCTTC. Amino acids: CASSLPLAGGSLQFF.

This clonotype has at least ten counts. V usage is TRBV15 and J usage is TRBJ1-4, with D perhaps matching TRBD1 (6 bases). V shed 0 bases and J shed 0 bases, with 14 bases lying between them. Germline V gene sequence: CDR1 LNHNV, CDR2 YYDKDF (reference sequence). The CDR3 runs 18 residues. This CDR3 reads CATSRDRGRRATNEKLFF. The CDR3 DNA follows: TGTGCCACCAGCAGAGACAGGGGAAGGAGGGCAACTAATGAAAAACTGTTTTTT.

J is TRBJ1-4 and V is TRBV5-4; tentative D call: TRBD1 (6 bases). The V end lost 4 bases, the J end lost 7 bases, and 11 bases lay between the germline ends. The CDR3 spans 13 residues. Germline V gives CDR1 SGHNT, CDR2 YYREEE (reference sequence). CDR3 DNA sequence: TGTGCCAGCAGCCCGGACAGAAGTGAAAAACTGTTTTTT. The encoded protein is CASSPDRSEKLFF.

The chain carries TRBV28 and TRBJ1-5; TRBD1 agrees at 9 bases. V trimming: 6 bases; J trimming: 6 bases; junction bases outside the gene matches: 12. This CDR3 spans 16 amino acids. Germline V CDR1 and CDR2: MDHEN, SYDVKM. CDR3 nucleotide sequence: TGTGCCAGCAGACCCGGGACAGGGTGGTCCGGTCAGCCCCAGCATTTT. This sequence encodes CASRPGTGWSGQPQHF. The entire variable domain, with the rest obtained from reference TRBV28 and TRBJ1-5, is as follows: DVKVTQSSRYLVKRTGEKVFLECVQDMDHENMFWYRQDPGLGLRLIYFSYDVKMKEKGDIPEGYSVSREKKERFSLILESASTNQTSMYLCASRPGTGWSGQPQHFGDGTRLSIL.

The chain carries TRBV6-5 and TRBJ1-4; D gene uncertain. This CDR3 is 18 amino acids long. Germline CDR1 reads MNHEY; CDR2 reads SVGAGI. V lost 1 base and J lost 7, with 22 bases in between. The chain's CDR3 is CASSYFFYDRRLGEKLFF. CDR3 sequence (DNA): TGTGCCAGCAGTTACTTTTTTTATGACCGCCGCCTCGGTGAAAAACTGTTTTTT.

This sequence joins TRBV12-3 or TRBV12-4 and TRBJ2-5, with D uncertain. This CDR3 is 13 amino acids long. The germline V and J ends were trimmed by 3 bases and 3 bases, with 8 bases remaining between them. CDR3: CASSLWQEETQYF. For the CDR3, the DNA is TGTGCCAGCAGTTTGTGGCAAGAAGAGACCCAGTACTTC.

The CDR3 sequence: CSARSQDYEQYF. For the CDR3, the DNA is TGCAGTGCTAGATCCCAGGATTACGAGCAGTACTTC. This chain links TRBV20-1 with TRBJ2-7; D unresolved. Germline V gives CDR1 DFQATT, CDR2 SNEGSKA (reference sequence). V lost 2 bases to trimming and J lost 4 bases, with 9 bases between them. CDR3 size: 12 residues.

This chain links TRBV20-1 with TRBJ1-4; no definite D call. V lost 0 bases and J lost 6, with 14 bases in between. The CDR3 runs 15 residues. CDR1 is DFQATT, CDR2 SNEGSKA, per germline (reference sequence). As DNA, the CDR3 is TGCAGTGCTAGAGACGAGGCTTCCTGGGATGAAAAACTGTTTTTT. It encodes CSARDEASWDEKLFF.

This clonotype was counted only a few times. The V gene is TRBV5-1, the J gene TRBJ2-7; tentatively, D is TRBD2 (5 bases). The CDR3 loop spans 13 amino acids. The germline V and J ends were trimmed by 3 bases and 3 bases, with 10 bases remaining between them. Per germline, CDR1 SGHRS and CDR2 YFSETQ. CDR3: CASSSAGVYEQYF. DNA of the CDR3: TGCGCCAGCAGCTCCGCCGGGGTCTACGAGCAGTACTTC.

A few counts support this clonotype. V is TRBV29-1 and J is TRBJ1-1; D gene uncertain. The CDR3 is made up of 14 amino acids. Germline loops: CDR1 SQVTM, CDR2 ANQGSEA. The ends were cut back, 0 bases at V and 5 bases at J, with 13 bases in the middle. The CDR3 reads CSVEDLLGVTEAFF. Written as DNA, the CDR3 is TGCAGCGTTGAAGATCTTCTTGGGGTAACTGAAGCTTTCTTT.

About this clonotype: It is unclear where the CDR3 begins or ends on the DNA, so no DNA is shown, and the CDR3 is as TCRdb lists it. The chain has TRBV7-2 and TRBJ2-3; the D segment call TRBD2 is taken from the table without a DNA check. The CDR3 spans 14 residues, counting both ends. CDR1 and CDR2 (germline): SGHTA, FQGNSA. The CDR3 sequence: CASSLVGGGAQVYF.

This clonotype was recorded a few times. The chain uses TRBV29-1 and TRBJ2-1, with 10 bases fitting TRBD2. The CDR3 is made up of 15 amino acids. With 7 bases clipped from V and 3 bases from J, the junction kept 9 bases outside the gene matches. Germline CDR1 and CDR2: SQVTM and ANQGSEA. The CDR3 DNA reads TGCAGCGCCGGATGGGTAGCGGGGGGCTACAATGAGCAGTTCTTC. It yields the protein CSAGWVAGGYNEQFF.

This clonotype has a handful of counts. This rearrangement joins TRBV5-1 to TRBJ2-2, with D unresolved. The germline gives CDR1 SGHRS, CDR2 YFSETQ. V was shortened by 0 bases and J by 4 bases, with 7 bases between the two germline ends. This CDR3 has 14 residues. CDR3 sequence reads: CASSLVAPTGELFF. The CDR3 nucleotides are TGCGCCAGCAGCTTGGTAGCCCCCACCGGGGAGCTGTTTTTT. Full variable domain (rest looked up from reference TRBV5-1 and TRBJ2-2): KAGVTQTPRYLIKTRGQQVTLSCSPISGHRSVSWYQQTPGQGLQFLFEYFSETQRNKGNFPGRFSGRQFSNSRSEMNVSTLELGDSALYLCASSLVAPTGELFFGEGSRLTVL.

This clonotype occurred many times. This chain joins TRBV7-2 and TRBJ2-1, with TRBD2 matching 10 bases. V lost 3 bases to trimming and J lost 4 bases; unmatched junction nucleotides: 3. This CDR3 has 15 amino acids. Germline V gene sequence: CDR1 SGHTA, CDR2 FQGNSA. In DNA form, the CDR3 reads TGTGCCAGCAGCTTCGGGACTAGCGTTTACAATGAGCAGTTCTTC. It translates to CASSFGTSVYNEQFF.

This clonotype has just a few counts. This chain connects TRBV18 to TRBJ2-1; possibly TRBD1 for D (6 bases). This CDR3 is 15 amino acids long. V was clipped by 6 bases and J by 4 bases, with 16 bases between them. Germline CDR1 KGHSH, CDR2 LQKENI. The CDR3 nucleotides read TGTGCCAGCTCCCTGGGGGCCGACCGATACAATGAGCAGTTCTTC. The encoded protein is CASSLGADRYNEQFF.

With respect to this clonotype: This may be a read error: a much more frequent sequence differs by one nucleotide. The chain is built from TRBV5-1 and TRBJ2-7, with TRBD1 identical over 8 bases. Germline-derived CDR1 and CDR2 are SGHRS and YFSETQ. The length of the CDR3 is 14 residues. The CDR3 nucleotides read TGCGCCAGCAGCCCCGGACAGGGAATCTACGAGCAGAACTTC. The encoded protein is CASSPGQGIYEQNF.

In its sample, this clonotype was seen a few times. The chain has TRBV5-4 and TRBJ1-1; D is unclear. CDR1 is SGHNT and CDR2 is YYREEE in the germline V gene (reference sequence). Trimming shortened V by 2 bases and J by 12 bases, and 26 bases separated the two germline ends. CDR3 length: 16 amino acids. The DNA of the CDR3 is TGTGCCAGCAGCTTAAGATTAGCGGACCAAACCAAACTTCCTTTCTTT. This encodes CASSLRLADQTKLPFF.

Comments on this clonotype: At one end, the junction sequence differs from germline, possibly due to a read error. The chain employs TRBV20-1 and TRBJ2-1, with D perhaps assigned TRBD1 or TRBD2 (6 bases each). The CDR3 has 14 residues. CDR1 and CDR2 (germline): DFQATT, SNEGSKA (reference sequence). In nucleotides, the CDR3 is TGCAGTTCTAGAGGGGGTTCGGGAGCCCGGGGGCAGTTCTTC. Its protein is CSSRGGSGARGQFF.

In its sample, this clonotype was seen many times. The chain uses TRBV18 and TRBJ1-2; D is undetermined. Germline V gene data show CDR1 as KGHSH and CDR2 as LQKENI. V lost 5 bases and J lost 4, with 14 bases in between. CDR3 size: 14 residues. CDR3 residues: CASSNLQNAYGYTF. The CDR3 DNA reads TGTGCCAGCTCAAACCTGCAGAATGCCTATGGCTACACCTTC. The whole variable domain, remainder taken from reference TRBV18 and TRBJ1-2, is NAGVMQNPRHLVRRRGQEARLRCSPMKGHSHVYWYRQLPEEGLKFMVYLQKENIIDESGMPKERFSAEFPKEGPSILRIQQVVRGDSAAYFCASSNLQNAYGYTFGSGTRLTVV.

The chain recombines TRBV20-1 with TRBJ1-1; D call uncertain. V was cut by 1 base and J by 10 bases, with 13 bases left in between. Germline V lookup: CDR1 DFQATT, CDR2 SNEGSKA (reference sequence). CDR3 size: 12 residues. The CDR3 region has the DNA TGCAGTGCTAGAGGTTTACACCTGGGAGCTTTCTTT. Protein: CSARGLHLGAFF.

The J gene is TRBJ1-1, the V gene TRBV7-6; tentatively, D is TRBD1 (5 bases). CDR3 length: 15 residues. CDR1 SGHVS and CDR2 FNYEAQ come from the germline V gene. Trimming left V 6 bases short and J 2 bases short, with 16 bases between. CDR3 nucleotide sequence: TGTGCCAGCAGTTCCCCCGGGGCGGGCAACACTGAAGCTTTCTTT. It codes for CASSSPGAGNTEAFF.